A selection of T cell receptor beta chains follows, all from one sample in a study of blood T cell repertoires in COVID-19. Repertoires were generated with immunoSEQ multiplex PCR, while TCRdb's copy carries only in-frame clones and drops some. Of about 300,000 clones detected, 70% to 90% appear once; the ten largest clones hold around 5.8%. Sequencing was done on a sample of peripheral blood. These receptors originate from a woman between 50 and 59 years old with COVID-19, enrolled during active disease. Each CDR3 is given with its conserved first and last residue. Fields, in order: D gene, clone size, J gene, V gene, CDR3 protein, CDR3 DNA. The D gene is left open where the match is weak. Size is stated for part of the rows, as once, few or many counts, or as a class when the clone is expanded.

>NA|NA|TRBJ1-5|TRBV7-7
CASSGPGHPKGVHQPQHF
TGTGCTAGCAGCGGGCCGGGACACCCCAAAGGAGTACATCAGCCCCAGCATTTT
>NA|NA|TRBJ2-1|TRBV30
CAWSVRVYNEQFF
TGTGCCTGGAGTGTCAGGGTCTACAATGAGCAGTTCTTC
>NA|NA|TRBJ2-1|TRBV13
CASSNYGKVGEQFF
TGTGCCAGCAGCAATTACGGGAAAGTTGGTGAGCAGTTCTTC
>TRBD2|few|TRBJ2-1|TRBV28
CASSRARERYNEQFF
TGTGCCAGCAGTCGGGCGCGGGAGCGGTACAATGAGCAGTTCTTC
>NA|NA|TRBJ1-6|TRBV7-2
CASSYTGNLNSPLHF
TGTGCCAGCAGCTACACAGGGAACCTTAATTCACCCCTCCACTTT
>NA|NA|TRBJ2-7|TRBV9
CASSVTDSLSYEQYF
TGTGCCAGCAGCGTTACGGACAGCCTCTCCTACGAGCAGTACTTC
>NA|NA|TRBJ2-5|TRBV27
CASSLQGEDSKGETQYF
TGTGCCAGCAGTTTACAGGGTGAAGATAGCAAGGGAGAGACCCAGTACTTC
>NA|NA|TRBJ2-1|TRBV19
CASSMGTSIPNEQFF
TGTGCCAGTAGTATGGGGACATCGATCCCAAATGAGCAGTTCTTC
>TRBD2|NA|TRBJ2-1|TRBV5-1
CASSLVGGRAPNEQFF
TGCGCCAGCAGCTTGGTTGGCGGGAGGGCCCCAAATGAGCAGTTCTTC
>NA|few|TRBJ1-5|TRBV2
CASRRTENQPQHF
TGTGCCAGCAGACGGACAGAGAATCAGCCCCAGCATTTT
>TRBD1|NA|TRBJ1-5|TRBV5-5
CASSFRGENQPQHF
TGTGCCAGCAGCTTCAGGGGGGAGAATCAGCCCCAGCATTTT
>TRBD2|once|TRBJ2-2|TRBV6-5
CASQYLAGVAGELFF
TGTGCCAGTCAATATCTAGCGGGAGTAGCCGGGGAGCTGTTTTTT
>TRBD1|NA|TRBJ2-5|TRBV27
CASTSFRDRGETQYF
TGTGCCAGCACTTCGTTCCGGGACAGGGGGGAGACCCAGTACTTC
>NA|NA|TRBJ2-3|TRBV9
CASSVVSTDTQYF
TGTGCCAGCAGCGTCGTCTCCACAGATACGCAGTATTTT
>NA|NA|TRBJ1-6|TRBV5-6
CASSSTGAGSYNSPLHF
TGTGCCAGCAGCTCGACGGGTGCCGGGTCCTATAATTCACCCCTCCACTTT
>NA|once|TRBJ2-2|TRBV6-5
CATIRANTGELFF
TGTGCCACCATCCGGGCGAACACCGGGGAGCTGTTTTTT
>TRBD1|NA|TRBJ1-1|TRBV19
CASSSPGQGNTEAFF
TGTGCCAGTAGTTCCCCGGGACAGGGAAACACTGAAGCTTTCTTT
>TRBD1|NA|TRBJ1-1|TRBV7-3
CASSKTGVGEAFF
TGTGCCAGCAGTAAGACAGGGGTAGGTGAAGCTTTCTTT
>TRBD2|few|TRBJ2-1|TRBV7-3
CASSLTGGRAINEQFF
TGTGCCAGCAGCCTGACCGGGGGGAGGGCCATCAATGAGCAGTTCTTC
>NA|NA|TRBJ1-2|TRBV28
CASSLGGILYGYTF
TGTGCCAGCAGTTTAGGAGGGATTCTGTATGGCTACACCTTC
>TRBD1|once|TRBJ2-5|TRBV5-1
CASSYNRQGETQYF
TGCGCCAGCAGCTATAACCGACAGGGAGAGACCCAGTACTTC
>NA|NA|TRBJ1-2|TRBV14
CASSHFRSYGYTF
TGTGCCAGCAGCCACTTCAGGTCGTATGGCTACACCTTC
>NA|NA|TRBJ1-3|TRBV15
CATSRDPLGGGPSGNTIYF
TGTGCCACCAGCAGAGATCCCCTCGGGGGGGGCCCCTCTGGAAACACCATATATTTT
>TRBD1|many|TRBJ2-7|TRBV5-4
CASSPVQGVSYEQYF
TGTGCCAGCAGCCCGGTACAGGGGGTATCCTACGAGCAGTACTTC
>NA|NA|TRBJ1-1|TRBV12-3/TRBV12-4
CASRENTEAFF
TGTGCCAGTCGAGAGAACACTGAAGCTTTCTTT
>NA|once|TRBJ2-1|TRBV4-1
CASSQVLNNEQFF
TGCGCCAGCAGCCAAGTTTTAAATAATGAGCAGTTCTTC
>TRBD2|NA|TRBJ2-7|TRBV24-1
CATSGPQRTSGSPLPSYEQYF
TGTGCCACCAGTGGCCCCCAAAGGACTAGCGGGAGCCCCCTTCCCTCCTACGAGCAGTACTTC
>TRBD1|NA|TRBJ2-1|TRBV24-1
CATSGDRGHNEQFF
TGTGCCACCAGTGGGGACAGGGGACACAATGAGCAGTTCTTC
>TRBD1|NA|TRBJ1-1|TRBV11-2
CASSFYRGWDTEAFF
TGTGCCAGCAGCTTTTACAGGGGTTGGGACACTGAAGCTTTCTTT
>TRBD1|NA|TRBJ2-1|TRBV19
CASSIVGGSQFF
TGTGCCAGTAGTATAGTAGGGGGCTCGCAGTTCTTC
>TRBD2|NA|TRBJ2-7|TRBV5-1
CASSSPSVRGREGTWRAYEQYF
TGCGCCAGCAGCTCCCCCAGCGTTCGGGGGAGGGAGGGTACCTGGAGAGCATACGAGCAGTACTTC
>TRBD2|NA|TRBJ2-5|TRBV6-1
CASSEAASGRALEETQYF
TGTGCCAGCAGTGAAGCCGCTAGCGGGAGGGCCCTTGAAGAGACCCAGTACTTC
>NA|once|TRBJ1-4|TRBV6-5
CASSYAGVRGEKLFF
TGTGCCAGCAGTTACGCGGGTGTCAGAGGTGAAAAACTGTTTTTT
>TRBD1|once|TRBJ1-1|TRBV14
CASKKQGAAEAFF
TGTGCCAGCAAAAAACAGGGGGCAGCGGAAGCTTTCTTT
>NA|NA|TRBJ2-1|TRBV24-1
CATSDSYNEQFF
TGTGCCACCAGCGACAGCTACAATGAGCAGTTCTTC
>NA|NA|TRBJ1-2|TRBV4-1
CASSQVQGQEDTF
TGCGCCAGCAGCCAAGTCCAGGGGCAGGAGGACACCTTC
>NA|NA|TRBJ2-2|TRBV11-2
CASSLTPRSGAAGELFF
TGTGCCAGCAGCTTAACACCGCGGTCGGGAGCTGCCGGGGAGCTGTTTTTT
>TRBD1|NA|TRBJ1-1|TRBV5-1
CASSLERGPTEAFF
TGCGCCAGCAGCTTGGAGAGGGGGCCCACTGAAGCTTTCTTT
>NA|NA|TRBJ2-4|TRBV5-1
CASSFYRAGNIQYF
TGCGCCAGCAGCTTCTACAGGGCGGGAAACATTCAGTACTTC
>TRBD1|NA|TRBJ2-3|TRBV5-4
CASRSPGDRADTQYF
TGTGCCAGCAGGTCGCCCGGGGACAGGGCGGATACGCAGTATTTT
>TRBD2|NA|TRBJ2-1|TRBV9
CASSPSAGGPYNEQFF
TGTGCCAGCAGCCCCTCAGCGGGAGGGCCCTACAATGAGCAGTTCTTC
>NA|NA|TRBJ2-4|TRBV19
CASSIPGTGTNIQYF
TGTGCCAGTAGTATTCCAGGTACAGGAACAAACATTCAGTACTTC
>TRBD2|few|TRBJ2-2|TRBV27
CASSLLSGRAAGELFF
TGTGCCAGCAGTTTATTGAGCGGGAGGGCCGCCGGGGAGCTGTTTTTT
>NA|NA|TRBJ1-2|TRBV29-1
CSVVFRTYGYTF
TGCAGCGTTGTATTCAGAACCTATGGCTACACCTTC
>NA|NA|TRBJ1-2|TRBV3-1/TRBV3-2
CASSQGPGSGYTF
TGTGCCAGCAGCCAAGGGCCGGGATCCGGCTACACCTTC
>TRBD1|NA|TRBJ2-6|TRBV24-1
CATSSAGTGKFSGANVLTF
TGTGCCACCAGTTCCGCCGGGACAGGTAAATTCTCTGGGGCCAACGTCCTGACTTTC
>TRBD1|NA|TRBJ1-2|TRBV30
CAWSAGTATRYGYTF
TGTGCCTGGAGTGCCGGGACAGCAACAAGATATGGCTACACCTTC
>TRBD2|NA|TRBJ2-1|TRBV19
CASSPGSMAGVNSYNEQFF
TGTGCCAGTAGCCCTGGGTCTATGGCGGGAGTCAACTCCTACAATGAGCAGTTCTTC
>TRBD1|few|TRBJ1-5|TRBV19
CASSAGQGAFQPQHF
TGTGCCAGTAGTGCGGGACAGGGGGCATTTCAGCCCCAGCATTTT
>TRBD1|NA|TRBJ1-2|TRBV2
CASSSTAGGDLGGYTF
TGTGCCAGCAGTTCTACGGCAGGGGGCGATCTGGGTGGCTACACCTTC
>TRBD1|NA|TRBJ1-1|TRBV18
CASSPPTGSTEAFF
TGTGCCAGCTCACCACCGACAGGGAGCACTGAAGCTTTCTTT
>NA|NA|TRBJ1-3|TRBV11-3
CASSLAGSGNTIYF
TGTGCCAGCAGCTTAGCAGGCTCTGGAAACACCATATATTTT
>NA|once|TRBJ1-2|TRBV12-3/TRBV12-4
CASSTENYGYTF
TGTGCCAGCAGTACAGAAAACTATGGCTACACCTTC
>TRBD2|NA|TRBJ2-7|TRBV20-1
CSASTPGLAQLRYEQYF
TGCAGTGCTAGTACTCCGGGACTAGCTCAGCTCCGCTACGAGCAGTACTTC
>NA|NA|TRBJ1-1|TRBV30
CAWKAAGMNTEAFF
TGTGCCTGGAAGGCGGCAGGGATGAACACTGAAGCTTTCTTT
>TRBD1|NA|TRBJ1-5|TRBV5-1
CASSTGQGASQPQHF
TGCGCCAGCAGCACCGGACAGGGGGCAAGTCAGCCCCAGCATTTT
>TRBD2|NA|TRBJ2-7|TRBV5-1
CASSSSSGSYEQYF
TGCGCCAGCAGCTCTTCTAGCGGGAGCTACGAGCAGTACTTC
>NA|NA|TRBJ1-5|TRBV2
CASVFSGGRPQHF
TGTGCCAGCGTGTTCAGTGGTGGGCGGCCCCAGCATTTT
>TRBD1|NA|TRBJ2-3|TRBV29-1
CGTGGTDTQYF
TGCGGGACAGGGGGCACAGATACGCAGTATTTT